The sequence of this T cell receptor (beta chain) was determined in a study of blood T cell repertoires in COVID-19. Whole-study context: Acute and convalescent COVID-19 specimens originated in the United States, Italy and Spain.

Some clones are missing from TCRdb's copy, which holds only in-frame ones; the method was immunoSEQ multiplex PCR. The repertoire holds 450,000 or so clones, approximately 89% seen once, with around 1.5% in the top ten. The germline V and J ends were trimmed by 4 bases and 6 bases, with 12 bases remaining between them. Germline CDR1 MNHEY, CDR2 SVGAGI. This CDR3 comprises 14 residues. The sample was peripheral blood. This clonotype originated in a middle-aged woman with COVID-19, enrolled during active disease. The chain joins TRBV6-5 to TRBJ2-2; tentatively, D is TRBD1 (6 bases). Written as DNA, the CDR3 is TGTGCCAGCAGTTCCCAGGGGCCGGCCGGGGAGCTGTTTTTT. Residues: CASSSQGPAGELFF.